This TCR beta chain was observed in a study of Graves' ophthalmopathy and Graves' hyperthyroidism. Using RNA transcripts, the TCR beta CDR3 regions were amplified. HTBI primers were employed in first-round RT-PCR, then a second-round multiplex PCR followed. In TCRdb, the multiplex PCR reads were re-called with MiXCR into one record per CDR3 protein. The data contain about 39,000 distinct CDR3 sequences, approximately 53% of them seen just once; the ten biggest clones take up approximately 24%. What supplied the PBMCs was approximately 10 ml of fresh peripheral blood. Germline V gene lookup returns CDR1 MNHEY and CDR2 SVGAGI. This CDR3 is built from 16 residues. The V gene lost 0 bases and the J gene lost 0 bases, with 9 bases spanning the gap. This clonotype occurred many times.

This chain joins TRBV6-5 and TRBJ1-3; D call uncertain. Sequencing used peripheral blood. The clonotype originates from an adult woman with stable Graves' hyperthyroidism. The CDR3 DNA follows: TGTGCCAGCAGTTACTCGCTACATCGCTCTGGAAACACCATATATTTT. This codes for CASSYSLHRSGNTIYF.